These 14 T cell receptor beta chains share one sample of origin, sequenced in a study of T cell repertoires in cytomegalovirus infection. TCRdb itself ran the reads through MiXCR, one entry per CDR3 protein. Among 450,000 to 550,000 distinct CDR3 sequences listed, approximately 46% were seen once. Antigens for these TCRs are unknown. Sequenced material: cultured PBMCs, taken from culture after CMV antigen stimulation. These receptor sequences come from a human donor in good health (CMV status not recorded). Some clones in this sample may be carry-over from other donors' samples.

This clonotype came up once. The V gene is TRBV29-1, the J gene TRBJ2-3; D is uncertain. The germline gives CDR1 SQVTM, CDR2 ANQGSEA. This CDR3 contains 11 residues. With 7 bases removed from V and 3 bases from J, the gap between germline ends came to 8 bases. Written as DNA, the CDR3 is TGCAGCGCCCTACTTACAGATACGCAGTATTTT. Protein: CSALLTDTQYF.

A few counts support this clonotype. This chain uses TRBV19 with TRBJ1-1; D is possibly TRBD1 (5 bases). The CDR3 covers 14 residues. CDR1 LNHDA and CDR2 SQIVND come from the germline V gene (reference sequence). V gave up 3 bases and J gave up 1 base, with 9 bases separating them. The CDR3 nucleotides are TGTGCCAGTAGTATGAGACAGACGAACACTGAAGCTTTCTTT. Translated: CASSMRQTNTEAFF.

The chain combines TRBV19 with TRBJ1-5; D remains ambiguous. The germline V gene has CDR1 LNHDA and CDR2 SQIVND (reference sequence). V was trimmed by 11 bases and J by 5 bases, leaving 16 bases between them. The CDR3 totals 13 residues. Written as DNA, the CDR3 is TGTGCCTCCTCCGGCTTGGGCGATCAGCCCCAGCATTTT. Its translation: CASSGLGDQPQHF.

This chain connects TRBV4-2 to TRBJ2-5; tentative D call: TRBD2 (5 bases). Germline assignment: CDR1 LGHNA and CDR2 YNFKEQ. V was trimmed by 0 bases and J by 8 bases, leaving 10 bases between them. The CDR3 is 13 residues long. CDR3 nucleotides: TGTGCCAGCAGCCAAGATGTGGAGGAAACCCAGTACTTC. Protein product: CASSQDVEETQYF.

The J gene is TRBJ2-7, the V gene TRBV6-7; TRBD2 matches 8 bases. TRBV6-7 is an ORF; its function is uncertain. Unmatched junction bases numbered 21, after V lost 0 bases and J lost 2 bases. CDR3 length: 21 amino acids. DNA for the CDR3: TGTGCCAGCAGTTACTCCAAACAGAAGGGGTGGATAGGCGGGAGGACCTACGAGCAGTACTTC. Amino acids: CASSYSKQKGWIGGRTYEQYF.

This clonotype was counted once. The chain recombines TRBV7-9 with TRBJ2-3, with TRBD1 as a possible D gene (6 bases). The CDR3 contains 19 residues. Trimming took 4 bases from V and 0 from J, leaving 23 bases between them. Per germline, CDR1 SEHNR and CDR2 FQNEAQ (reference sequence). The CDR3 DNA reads TGTGCCAGCAGCTACCACCGTCAGGGGACCAGCTCTAGCACAGATACGCAGTATTTT. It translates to CASSYHRQGTSSSTDTQYF. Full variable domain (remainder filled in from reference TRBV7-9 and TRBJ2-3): DTGVSQNPRHKITKRGQNVTFRCDPISEHNRLYWYRQTLGQGPEFLTYFQNEAQLEKSRLLSDRFSAERPKGSFSTLEIQRTEQGDSAMYLCASSYHRQGTSSSTDTQYFGPGTRLTVL.

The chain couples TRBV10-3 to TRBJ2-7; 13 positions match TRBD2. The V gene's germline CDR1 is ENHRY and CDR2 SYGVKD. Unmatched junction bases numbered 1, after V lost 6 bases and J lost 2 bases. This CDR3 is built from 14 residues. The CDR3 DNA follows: TGTGCCATCAGCGGGACTAGCGGGACCTACGAGCAGTACTTC. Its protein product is CAISGTSGTYEQYF.

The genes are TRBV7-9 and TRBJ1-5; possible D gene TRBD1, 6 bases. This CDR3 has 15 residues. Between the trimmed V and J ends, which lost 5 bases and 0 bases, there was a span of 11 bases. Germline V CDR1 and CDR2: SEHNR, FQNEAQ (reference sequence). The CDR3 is CASSQGGDSNQPQHF. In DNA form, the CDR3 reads TGTGCCAGCAGCCAAGGGGGGGATAGCAATCAGCCCCAGCATTTT.

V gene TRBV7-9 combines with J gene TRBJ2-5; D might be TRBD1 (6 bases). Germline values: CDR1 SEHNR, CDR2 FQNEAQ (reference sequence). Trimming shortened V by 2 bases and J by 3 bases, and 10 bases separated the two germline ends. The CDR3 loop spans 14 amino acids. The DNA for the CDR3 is TGTGCCAGCAGCTTATGGACAGAGAAAGAGACCCAGTACTTC. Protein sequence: CASSLWTEKETQYF.

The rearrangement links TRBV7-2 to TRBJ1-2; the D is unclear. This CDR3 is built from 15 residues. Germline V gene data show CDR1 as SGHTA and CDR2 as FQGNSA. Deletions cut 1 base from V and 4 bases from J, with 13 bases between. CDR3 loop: CASSLVSPASYGYTF. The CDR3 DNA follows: TGTGCCAGCAGCTTAGTTTCCCCCGCCTCCTATGGCTACACCTTC.

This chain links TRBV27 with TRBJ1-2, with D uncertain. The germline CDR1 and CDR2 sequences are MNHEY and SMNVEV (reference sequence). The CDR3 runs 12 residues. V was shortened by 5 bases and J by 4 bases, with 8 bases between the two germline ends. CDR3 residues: CASSGSSYGYTF. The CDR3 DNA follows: TGTGCCAGCAGTGGTAGCAGCTATGGCTACACCTTC.

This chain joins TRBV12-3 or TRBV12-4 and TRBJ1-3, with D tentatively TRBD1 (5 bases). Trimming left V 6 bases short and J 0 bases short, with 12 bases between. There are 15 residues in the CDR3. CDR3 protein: CASSQGRYSGNTIYF. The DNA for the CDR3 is TGTGCCAGCAGCCAGGGACGGTACTCTGGAAACACCATATATTTT.

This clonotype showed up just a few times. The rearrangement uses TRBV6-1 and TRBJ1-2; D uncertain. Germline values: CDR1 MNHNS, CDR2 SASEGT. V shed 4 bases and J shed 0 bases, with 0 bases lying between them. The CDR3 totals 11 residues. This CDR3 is CASSANYGYTF. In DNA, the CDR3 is TGTGCCAGCAGTGCTAACTATGGCTACACCTTC.

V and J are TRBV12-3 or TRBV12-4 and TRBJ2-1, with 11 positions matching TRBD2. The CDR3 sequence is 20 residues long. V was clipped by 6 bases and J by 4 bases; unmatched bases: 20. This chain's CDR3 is CASRSNRALSGGAGYNEQFF. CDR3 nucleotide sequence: TGTGCCAGCAGGTCGAACAGGGCTCTTAGCGGGGGGGCCGGATACAATGAGCAGTTCTTC.